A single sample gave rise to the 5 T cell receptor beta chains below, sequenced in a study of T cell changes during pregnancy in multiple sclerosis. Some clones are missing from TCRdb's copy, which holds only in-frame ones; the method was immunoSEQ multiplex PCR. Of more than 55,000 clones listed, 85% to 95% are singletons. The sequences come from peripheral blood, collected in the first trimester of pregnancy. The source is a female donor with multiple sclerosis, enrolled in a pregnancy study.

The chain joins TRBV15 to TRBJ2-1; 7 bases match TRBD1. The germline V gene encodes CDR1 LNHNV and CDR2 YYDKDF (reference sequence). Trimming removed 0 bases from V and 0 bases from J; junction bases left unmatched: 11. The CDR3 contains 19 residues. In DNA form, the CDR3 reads TGTGCCACCAGCAGAGATCGCGCGACAGGGACATCCTCCTACAATGAGCAGTTCTTC. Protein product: CATSRDRATGTSSYNEQFF.

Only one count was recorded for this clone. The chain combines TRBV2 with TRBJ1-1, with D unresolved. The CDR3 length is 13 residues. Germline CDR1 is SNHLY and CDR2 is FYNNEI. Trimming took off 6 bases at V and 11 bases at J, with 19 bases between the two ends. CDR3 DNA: TGTGCCAGCAGCGCGAGGCGGTCGATTGATGCTTTCTTT. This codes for CASSARRSIDAFF.

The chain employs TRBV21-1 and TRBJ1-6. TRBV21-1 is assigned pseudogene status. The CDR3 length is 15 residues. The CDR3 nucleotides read TGTGCCAGCCTACTGGGGGGGGGTCCGGGGCCACCCCTCCACTTT. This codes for CASLLGGGPGPPLHF.

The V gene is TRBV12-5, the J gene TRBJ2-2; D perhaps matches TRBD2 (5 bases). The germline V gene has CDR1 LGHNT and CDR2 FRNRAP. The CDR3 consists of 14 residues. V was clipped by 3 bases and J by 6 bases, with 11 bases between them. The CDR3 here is CASGFTGWAGELFF. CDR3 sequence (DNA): TGTGCTAGTGGTTTTACGGGGTGGGCCGGGGAGCTGTTTTTT.

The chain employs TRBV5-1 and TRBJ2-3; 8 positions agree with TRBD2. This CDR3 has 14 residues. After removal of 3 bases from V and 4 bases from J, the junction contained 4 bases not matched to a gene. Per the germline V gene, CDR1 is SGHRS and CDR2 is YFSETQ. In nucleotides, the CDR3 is TGCGCCAGCAGCTATAGCGGGGAAGCAGATACGCAGTATTTT. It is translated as CASSYSGEADTQYF.